The clone carrying this T cell receptor (beta chain) showed up many times. Its cognate antigen is unknown. The V end lost 6 bases, the J end lost 3 bases, and 26 bases lay between the germline ends. Germline V lookup: CDR1 DFQATT, CDR2 SNEGSKA (reference sequence). The CDR3 totals 17 residues. Isolation of PBMCs was performed on around 9.8 ml fresh peripheral blood. The TCR beta CDR3 regions underwent amplification using RNA transcripts as the source. Researchers ran a first-round RT-PCR on the TCR CDR3 using the HTBI primer set. Via MiXCR, TCRdb re-called the multiplex PCR reads, giving one row per CDR3 protein. The table shows over 250,000 distinct CDR3 sequences, with under 30% occurring only once. This entry comes from a study of T cells in Graves' hyperthyroidism and ophthalmopathy. Points from the study as a whole: Blood also contained most expanded thyroid clonotypes above 0.001. Ophthalmopathy was told apart from stable hyperthyroidism by a 13 V-J model. Model output signaled ophthalmopathy a median about 6.3 months ahead of onset.

The source material was blood. The receptor was isolated from a man between 35 and 55 years old with Graves' hyperthyroidism that later progressed to Graves' ophthalmopathy. V usage is TRBV20-1 and J usage is TRBJ1-2; maybe TRBD1 (5 bases). The chain's CDR3 is CSALRPLTQGVYYGYTF. CDR3 in DNA: TGCAGTGCCCTCCGGCCCCTTACGCAGGGTGTATACTATGGCTACACCTTC.